This T cell receptor (beta chain) was captured in a study of control samples from healthy donors and cancer patients. The CDR3 totals 14 residues. CDR1 MNHEY and CDR2 SMNVEV come from the germline V gene (reference sequence). With 5 bases clipped from V and 7 bases from J, the junction kept 7 bases outside the gene matches. Data came from immunoSEQ multiplex PCR; TCRdb stores just in-frame clones and leaves some out. There are 150,000 to 200,000 clones in the sample; around 92% occur only once, and approximately 1.4% lies in the top ten. The sample was blood. V usage is TRBV27 and J usage is TRBJ1-1; 10 bases align to TRBD1. This receptor was obtained from a woman aged 25 to 39 in good health. This chain's CDR3 is CASSPGQGWVEAFF. CDR3 nucleotide sequence: TGTGCCAGCAGTCCGGGACAGGGGTGGGTTGAAGCTTTCTTT.